This record concerns one T cell receptor (beta chain) sequence. Looked up from germline, CDR1 is SGHRS and CDR2 is YFSETQ. Trimming stripped 5 bases from V and 1 base from J, with 8 bases between. There are 13 residues in the CDR3. This entry comes from a study of blood T cell repertoires in COVID-19. TCRdb keeps only in-frame clones here, not all; method: immunoSEQ multiplex PCR. The sample has approximately 270,000 clones, 80% to 90% seen once. Participants spanned ages about 18 to 90 years and resided in 20 to 25 US areas. The sequence was collected from a woman aged 45 to 65 who had recovered from COVID-19. Sequencing was done on a sample of PBMCs or T cells enriched from blood (not recorded which). This rearrangement joins TRBV5-1 to TRBJ2-3; no clear D gene. The CDR3 coding sequence is TGCGCCAGCAGTGGGCCAGGCACAGATACGCAGTATTTT. Its translation: CASSGPGTDTQYF.